This T cell receptor beta chain was found in a study of PD-1 blockade in classical Hodgkin lymphoma. Study results and caveats: By cycle point C4D1, TCR diversity had risen significantly in CD4+ cells (but not CD8+ cells).

Turning to this clone: As yet, its antigen is unknown.

Brentuximab vedotin exposure varied among the patients, all of whom had relapsed after autologous stem cell transplantation. Best outcomes ranged across complete response, partial response and progressive disease. The CDR3 has 14 residues. After removal of 6 bases from V and 5 bases from J, the junction contained 5 bases not matched to a gene. Germline CDR1 and CDR2: LGHNT and FRNRAP. The table came from immunoSEQ multiplex PCR; TCRdb's copy has only in-frame clones and leaves some out. The sample includes 35,000 or so clones, around 80% of them seen just once. This TCR was sampled from a human donor with classical Hodgkin lymphoma. The chain combines TRBV12-5 with TRBJ2-1; TRBD1 matches at 9 bases. Sequences were derived from peripheral blood mononuclear cells (PBMCs), sampled before the second cycle of nivolumab. In DNA, the CDR3 is TGTGCTAGTGGGCCCCGGACAGGGGACAATGAGCAGTTCTTC. Translation gives CASGPRTGDNEQFF.